This TCR beta chain was recovered during a study of T cells after yellow fever vaccination. This CDR3 spans 13 amino acids. The germline gives CDR1 SGHTA, CDR2 FQGTGA. V lost 2 bases and J lost 2, with 6 bases in between. This clonotype came up many times. TCRdb recomputed calls from the 5' RACE reads with MiXCR, one row per CDR3 protein. The sample includes 250,000 to 350,000 distinct CDR3 sequences, approximately 8% seen only once; the top ten take about 3.5%. The sequences come from CD4+ T cells sorted from PBMCs, collected 5 days after the yellow fever booster vaccination. The V gene is TRBV7-3, the J gene TRBJ1-1; D not certain. This sequence originates from a man younger than 35 who received the YFV17D yellow fever vaccine. The CDR3 region is CASSLSLNTEAFF. The CDR3 bases are TGTGCCAGCAGCTTATCCCTCAACACTGAAGCTTTCTTT.